These 17 T cell receptor beta chains were all obtained from the same sample, sequenced in a study of identical twins. TCRdb reprocessed the 5' RACE reads via MiXCR and lists one record per CDR3 protein. The profile shows 300,000 or so distinct CDR3 sequences, around 9.7% of them singletons. The same specimen was also included in a second study, on yellow fever vaccine responses in identical twins.

The sequencing sample was made of CD8+ T cells sorted from blood. The receptors stem from a woman aged 18-29 years in good health.

The chain carries TRBV30 and TRBJ2-3; D ambiguous. Trimming pared 0 bases from V and 5 bases from J, leaving 12 bases between. The CDR3 is made up of 14 amino acids. The germline gives CDR1 GTSNPN, CDR2 SVGIG (reference sequence). For the CDR3, the DNA is TGTGCCTGGAGTGTATTAGGTGTTGGAGATACGCAGTATTTT. Translated: CAWSVLGVGDTQYF. Full variable domain (remainder filled in from reference TRBV30 and TRBJ2-3): SQTIHQWPATLVQPVGSPLSLECTVEGTSNPNLYWYRQAAGRGLQLLFYSVGIGQISSEVPQNLSASRPQDRQFILSSKKLLLSDSGFYLCAWSVLGVGDTQYFGPGTRLTVL.

This clonotype was found many times. This chain connects TRBV5-1 to TRBJ2-7; 8 bases map to TRBD1. This CDR3 contains 14 residues. CDR1 is SGHRS, CDR2 YFSETQ, per germline. V was clipped by 0 bases and J by 4 bases; unmatched bases: 3. CDR3 DNA: TGCGCCAGCAGCTTGGCAGGACAGGGTTACGAGCAGTACTTC. It codes for CASSLAGQGYEQYF.

This clonotype appeared a few times. J is TRBJ2-5 and V is TRBV10-3; 8 nucleotides agree with TRBD1. The V segment lost 4 bases and the J segment 5 bases; nucleotides outside the gene matches: 9. The CDR3 contains 15 residues. Germline-derived CDR1 and CDR2 are ENHRY and SYGVKD. In DNA, the CDR3 is TGTGCCATCAGTGGACCCCAGGGGGCAGGGGAGACCCAGTACTTC. It translates to CAISGPQGAGETQYF.

In this sample, this clonotype turned up many times. V gene TRBV5-1 combines with J gene TRBJ2-5, with D perhaps matching TRBD1 (6 bases). V shed 4 bases and J shed 5 bases, with 12 bases lying between them. The length of the CDR3 is 13 residues. Germline CDR1 is SGHRS and CDR2 is YFSETQ. The CDR3 DNA reads as TGCGCCAGCAGCCAGGGGATGTGGGAGACCCAGTACTTC. Translated: CASSQGMWETQYF.

This clonotype was observed a few times. V usage is TRBV29-1 and J usage is TRBJ2-1; 9 bases match TRBD2. Germline values: CDR1 SQVTM, CDR2 ANQGSEA. The CDR3 is 14 amino acids. V was pared by 3 bases and J by 9 bases, with 9 bases of the junction left unmatched. CDR3 coding DNA: TGCAGCGTTGAGGCGGGAGGGCCGGGGGGTGAGCAGTTCTTC. This codes for CSVEAGGPGGEQFF.

This clonotype has only a few counts. The gene calls are TRBV10-1 and TRBJ2-7, with D unresolved. Trimming removed 6 bases from V and 2 bases from J, with 11 bases in between. The CDR3 extends over 13 amino acids. Looked up from germline, CDR1 is WNHNN and CDR2 is SYGVQD (reference sequence). The CDR3 DNA reads as TGCGCCAGCAGCGCACACCTCGCCTACGAGCAGTACTTC. Translating gives CASSAHLAYEQYF.

The J gene is TRBJ1-2, the V gene TRBV27; D not certain. The CDR3 spans 15 residues. Germline V gene lookup returns CDR1 MNHEY and CDR2 SMNVEV (reference sequence). The germline V and J ends were trimmed by 3 bases and 3 bases, with 14 bases remaining between them. Written as DNA, the CDR3 is TGTGCCAGCAGTTTGCGGGATGGGCCTTACTATGGCTACACCTTC. Its protein is CASSLRDGPYYGYTF.

This clonotype was counted at least ten times. The gene calls are TRBV12-5 and TRBJ2-1; D is possibly TRBD2 (6 bases). Looked up from germline, CDR1 is LGHNT and CDR2 is FRNRAP. This CDR3 has 15 residues. V was shortened by 1 base and J by 6 bases, with 13 bases between the two germline ends. The CDR3 nucleotides are TGTGCTAGTGGTTTGGCGGGAGAGTGGGGCAATGAGCAGTTCTTC. It encodes CASGLAGEWGNEQFF.

The gene calls are TRBV20-1 and TRBJ2-7; TRBD2 matches 11 bases. J was trimmed by 3 bases and V by 4 bases; bases with no gene match: 2. Germline values: CDR1 DFQATT, CDR2 SNEGSKA (reference sequence). This CDR3 region has 13 residues. The chain's CDR3 is CSATGTSGYEQYF. The CDR3 DNA reads as TGCAGTGCTACCGGGACTAGCGGCTACGAGCAGTACTTC.

The table lists this clonotype with many counts. The gene calls are TRBV27 and TRBJ2-1; D is uncertain. This CDR3 comprises 13 residues. The germline gives CDR1 MNHEY, CDR2 SMNVEV (reference sequence). V gave up 3 bases and J gave up 3 bases, with 6 bases separating them. The CDR3 DNA sequence: TGTGCCAGCAGTTTGGACCTCTACAATGAGCAGTTCTTC. This sequence encodes CASSLDLYNEQFF.

The rearrangement links TRBV6-1 to TRBJ2-7; 12 bases align to TRBD1. Trimming removed 6 bases from V and 2 bases from J; junction bases left unmatched: 8. This CDR3 region has 16 residues. Germline V gene sequence: CDR1 MNHNS, CDR2 SASEGT. The CDR3 DNA reads TGTGCCAGCAGGACCGGGACAGGGGGCCTTCCCTACGAGCAGTACTTC. This sequence encodes CASRTGTGGLPYEQYF.

V is TRBV12-3 or TRBV12-4 and J is TRBJ1-4; D call uncertain. V lost 6 bases and J 0 bases, leaving 8 bases between the germline ends. CDR3 size: 14 residues. The CDR3 region is CASRSNATNEKLFF. In nucleotides, the CDR3 is TGTGCCAGCAGGTCGAATGCAACTAATGAAAAACTGTTTTTT.

V gene TRBV20-1 combines with J gene TRBJ2-1; D is undetermined. Trimming pared 5 bases from V and 0 bases from J, leaving 14 bases between. Germline CDR1 DFQATT, CDR2 SNEGSKA (reference sequence). The CDR3 contains 15 residues. The CDR3: CSAGPEWVSYNEQFF. The CDR3 coding sequence is TGCAGTGCTGGGCCCGAGTGGGTCTCCTACAATGAGCAGTTCTTC.

V is TRBV2 and J is TRBJ2-7; D ambiguous. The CDR3 runs 12 residues. Trimming pared 7 bases from V and 1 base from J, leaving 8 bases between. In germline, CDR1 is SNHLY, CDR2 FYNNEI. The CDR3 protein is CASNKFSYEQYF. CDR3 nucleotides: TGTGCCAGCAATAAGTTTTCCTACGAGCAGTACTTC.

This clonotype has ten or more counts. The chain uses TRBV7-9 and TRBJ2-7; D is ambiguous. The length of the CDR3 is 14 residues. Germline CDR1 reads SEHNR; CDR2 reads FQNEAQ (reference sequence). The germline V and J ends were trimmed by 6 bases and 3 bases, with 15 bases remaining between them. As DNA, the CDR3 is TGTGCCAGCAGTTCCCAAAGTGGCGACTACGAGCAGTACTTC. Its protein is CASSSQSGDYEQYF. Together with reference TRBV7-9 and TRBJ2-7, the CDR3 gives the full variable domain: DTGVSQNPRHKITKRGQNVTFRCDPISEHNRLYWYRQTLGQGPEFLTYFQNEAQLEKSRLLSDRFSAERPKGSFSTLEIQRTEQGDSAMYLCASSSQSGDYEQYFGPGTRLTVT.

This clonotype was found many times. V usage is TRBV3-1 and J usage is TRBJ1-5; D is ambiguous. Trimming removed 1 base from V and 4 bases from J, with 5 bases in between. CDR3 length equals 13 residues. Germline V gene lookup returns CDR1 LGHDT and CDR2 YNNKEL (reference sequence). The DNA for the CDR3 is TGTGCCAGCAGCCAAGGGTGGAATCAGCCCCAGCATTTT. Translating gives CASSQGWNQPQHF.

The rearrangement links TRBV28 to TRBJ2-7; D gene unclear. The V end was cut by 4 bases, the J end by 5 bases, with 18 bases between. This CDR3 region has 15 residues. CDR1 MDHEN and CDR2 SYDVKM come from the germline V gene. CDR3 nucleotide sequence: TGTGCCAGCAGTTCCCCAGTGTTCGGGCGGAACGAGCAGTACTTC. Translated: CASSSPVFGRNEQYF.